Below are 17 T cell receptor beta chains sequenced from a single sample in a study of blood T cells in healthy people across ages. A J-beta primer mix and a sample-barcoded 5' primer were used in a second PCR of about 7 to 12 cycles. MiXCR was run by TCRdb on the 5' RACE reads, yielding one entry per CDR3 protein. Among approximately 800,000 distinct CDR3 sequences, around 45% were seen once, and the ten largest hold approximately 18%. The sequenced material came from blood. Receptors originate from a man aged 80 or over in good health.

The J gene is TRBJ2-1, the V gene TRBV20-1; possible D gene TRBD2, 5 bases. From germline, CDR1 is DFQATT and CDR2 SNEGSKA (reference sequence). The CDR3 loop spans 13 amino acids. V was clipped by 3 bases and J by 7 bases, with 13 bases between them. The CDR3 loop is CSAREASFNEQFF. The CDR3 nucleotides read TGCAGTGCTAGGGAGGCTAGTTTTAATGAGCAGTTCTTC.

This rearrangement joins TRBV27 to TRBJ1-2, with 8 positions matching TRBD1. The CDR3 totals 13 residues. Germline V gene lookup returns CDR1 MNHEY and CDR2 SMNVEV (reference sequence). V was pared by 8 bases and J by 3 bases, with 5 bases of the junction left unmatched. The CDR3 here is CASGGQGDYGYTF. The CDR3 coding sequence is TGTGCCAGCGGAGGACAGGGTGACTATGGCTACACCTTC.

There are many counts of this clonotype. This chain links TRBV29-1 with TRBJ2-7; possible D gene TRBD1, 6 bases. Germline V gene data show CDR1 as SQVTM and CDR2 as ANQGSEA. This CDR3 spans 11 amino acids. The V end was cut by 6 bases, the J end by 7 bases, with 13 bases between. DNA of the CDR3: TGCAGCGTCGCCGAACAGGGAGAGCAGTACTTC. As protein: CSVAEQGEQYF.

The chain joins TRBV12-3 or TRBV12-4 to TRBJ2-1, with D uncertain. V dropped 5 bases and J dropped 10 bases, with 12 bases sitting between them. The CDR3 has 12 amino acids. CDR3 sequence reads: CASSPSAHEQFF. DNA of the CDR3: TGTGCCAGCAGTCCATCGGCGCACGAGCAGTTCTTC.

This clonotype appeared a few times. The V call is TRBV2, the J call TRBJ2-3; TRBD2 aligns across 16 bases. V was clipped by 6 bases and J by 3 bases; unmatched bases: 9. CDR1 is SNHLY, CDR2 FYNNEI, per germline. The CDR3 runs 18 residues. DNA of the CDR3: TGTGCCAGCAGAGCCGGGACTAGCGGGAGGGCCGAAACAGATACGCAGTATTTT. It encodes CASRAGTSGRAETDTQYF.

This rearrangement joins TRBV12-3 or TRBV12-4 to TRBJ2-2, with D possibly TRBD1 on 6 matching bases. The CDR3 runs 14 residues. The V gene lost 1 base and the J gene lost 5 bases, with 8 bases spanning the gap. As DNA, the CDR3 is TGTGCCAGCAGTTTAGGGACAGAAACCGGGGAGCTGTTTTTT. This gives the protein CASSLGTETGELFF.

The rearrangement uses TRBV5-1 and TRBJ2-1; weak D call: TRBD1 (6 bases). This CDR3 has 13 residues. V lost 6 bases and J 3 bases, leaving 10 bases between the germline ends. The germline V gene has CDR1 SGHRS and CDR2 YFSETQ. The DNA of the CDR3 is TGCGCCAGCATCGGACAGCTCTACAATGAGCAGTTCTTC. Amino acids: CASIGQLYNEQFF.

The chain uses TRBV28 and TRBJ1-1; the D gene is possibly TRBD1 (6 bases). Germline V lookup: CDR1 MDHEN, CDR2 SYDVKM. Trimming shortened V by 3 bases and J by 4 bases, and 15 bases separated the two germline ends. The CDR3 loop spans 15 amino acids. The CDR3 DNA reads TGTGCCAGCAGTTTGGGGGGGCGCTTGGGCACTGAAGCTTTCTTT. Its translation: CASSLGGRLGTEAFF.

This clonotype has only a few counts. The rearrangement links TRBV12-3 or TRBV12-4 to TRBJ2-3; TRBD2 aligns across 8 bases. CDR3 length equals 16 residues. V shed 7 bases and J 2 bases; nucleotides not matched to a gene: 11. The CDR3 is CASTIQSGGNTDTQYF. The CDR3 DNA follows: TGTGCCAGCACCATACAAAGCGGGGGCAACACAGATACGCAGTATTTT.

V usage is TRBV6-1 and J usage is TRBJ2-3, with D perhaps matching TRBD2 (5 bases). The V and J ends lost 4 bases and 6 bases respectively, with 14 bases between them. CDR3 length equals 14 residues. Germline lookup yields CDR1 MNHNS and CDR2 SASEGT. The CDR3 nucleotides read TGTGCCAGCAGTGCCTCCTCGAGGGTGGATACGCAGTATTTT. It encodes CASSASSRVDTQYF.

This clonotype has a count of ten or more. This chain joins TRBV29-1 and TRBJ2-5; no definite D call. V was cut by 3 bases and J by 0 bases, with 5 bases left in between. Germline CDR1 is SQVTM and CDR2 is ANQGSEA. This CDR3 region has 12 residues. CDR3 coding DNA: TGCAGCGTTGAGGGTTACCAAGAGACCCAGTACTTC. Protein product: CSVEGYQETQYF.

This clonotype was detected only a few times. The chain links TRBV5-1 to TRBJ1-1; possible D gene TRBD1, 5 bases. This CDR3 comprises 13 residues. The V and J ends lost 4 bases and 3 bases respectively, with 10 bases between them. CDR1 is SGHRS, CDR2 YFSETQ, per germline. Written as DNA, the CDR3 is TGCGCCAGCAGCAAGGTGGGGGACACTGAAGCTTTCTTT. Protein: CASSKVGDTEAFF. Together with reference TRBV5-1 and TRBJ1-1, the CDR3 gives the full variable domain: KAGVTQTPRYLIKTRGQQVTLSCSPISGHRSVSWYQQTPGQGLQFLFEYFSETQRNKGNFPGRFSGRQFSNSRSEMNVSTLELGDSALYLCASSKVGDTEAFFGQGTRLTVV.

The chain joins TRBV7-9 to TRBJ1-2, with D possibly matching TRBD1 (5 bases). The germline CDR1 and CDR2 sequences are SEHNR and FQNEAQ (reference sequence). V shed 3 bases and J shed 3 bases, with 11 bases lying between them. This CDR3 spans 14 amino acids. This CDR3 reads CASSLGGVDYGYTF. CDR3 DNA sequence: TGTGCCAGCAGCTTGGGAGGGGTGGACTATGGCTACACCTTC. Looking up the rest from reference TRBV7-9 and TRBJ1-2 gives the full variable domain: DTGVSQNPRHKITKRGQNVTFRCDPISEHNRLYWYRQTLGQGPEFLTYFQNEAQLEKSRLLSDRFSAERPKGSFSTLEIQRTEQGDSAMYLCASSLGGVDYGYTFGSGTRLTVV.

This clonotype appeared a single time. The chain joins TRBV9 to TRBJ2-3; D is unresolved. The CDR3 length is 14 residues. Germline loops: CDR1 SGDLS, CDR2 YYNGEE. Between the trimmed V and J ends, which lost 0 bases and 4 bases, there was a span of 9 bases. The CDR3 loop is CASSVAPLADTQYF. CDR3 DNA sequence: TGTGCCAGCAGCGTAGCTCCTTTGGCAGATACGCAGTATTTT.

This chain uses TRBV7-2 with TRBJ1-2, with TRBD1 matching 7 bases. The CDR3 is 13 residues long. The germline CDR1 and CDR2 sequences are SGHTA and FQGNSA. V shed 1 base and J 6 bases; nucleotides not matched to a gene: 2. CDR3 protein: CASSLVTGDGYTF. In nucleotides, the CDR3 is TGTGCCAGCAGCTTAGTAACAGGGGATGGCTACACCTTC. Full variable domain (missing parts from reference TRBV7-2 and TRBJ1-2): GAGVSQSPSNKVTEKGKDVELRCDPISGHTALYWYRQSLGQGLEFLIYFQGNSAPDKSGLPSDRFSAERTGGSVSTLTIQRTQQEDSAVYLCASSLVTGDGYTFGSGTRLTVV.

The rearrangement links TRBV7-3 to TRBJ1-1; D might be TRBD1 (5 bases). The ends were cut back, 1 base at V and 1 base at J, with 10 bases in the middle. The CDR3 is made up of 15 amino acids. Germline V gene sequence: CDR1 SGHTA, CDR2 FQGTGA. CDR3 protein: CASSLSGGENTEAFF. The CDR3 DNA sequence: TGTGCCAGCAGCTTAAGTGGGGGGGAGAACACTGAAGCTTTCTTT.

The chain has TRBV20-1 and TRBJ1-1; 9 nucleotides match TRBD1. Germline loops: CDR1 DFQATT, CDR2 SNEGSKA (reference sequence). This CDR3 comprises 14 residues. Unmatched junction bases numbered 3, after V lost 3 bases and J lost 1 base. CDR3 coding DNA: TGCAGTGCTAGCCAGGACAGGGGGAACACTGAAGCTTTCTTT. Its protein product is CSASQDRGNTEAFF.